The 23 T cell receptor beta chains below come from one sample, sequenced in a study of blood T cell repertoires in COVID-19. The method was immunoSEQ multiplex PCR; TCRdb's version includes in-frame clones alone and lacks a portion of them. Of some 90,000 clones in the sample, around 89% were seen once. Sequencing input: peripheral blood. Every receptor here comes from a man over 45 with COVID-19, enrolled during active disease.

The chain is built from TRBV18 and TRBJ2-3; 10 nucleotides agree with TRBD1. The length of the CDR3 is 17 residues. The V gene end was trimmed by 5 bases and the J gene end by 1 base; junction bases not matched to a gene: 9. Germline assignment: CDR1 KGHSH and CDR2 LQKENI. The DNA of the CDR3 is TGTGCCAGCTCAGACAGGGGGCATGGGTATGGCACAGATACGCAGTATTTT. Its protein product is CASSDRGHGYGTDTQYF.

V is TRBV5-1 and J is TRBJ2-7; 10 bases match TRBD2. This CDR3 has 14 amino acids. V was clipped by 4 bases and J by 7 bases; unmatched bases: 8. The V gene's germline CDR1 is SGHRS and CDR2 YFSETQ. CDR3 sequence: CASSPGLATGEQYF. CDR3 sequence (DNA): TGCGCCAGCAGCCCGGGACTAGCGACGGGGGAGCAGTACTTC.

The chain uses TRBV5-6 and TRBJ1-1, with D possibly TRBD1 on 6 matching bases. Germline CDR1 is SGHDT and CDR2 is YYEEEE. V was trimmed by 4 bases and J by 1 base, leaving 11 bases between them. The CDR3 runs to 14 residues. The CDR3 DNA sequence: TGTGCCAGCAGCCCGGGACACTGGAACACTGAAGCTTTCTTT. Its protein is CASSPGHWNTEAFF.

J is TRBJ2-7 and V is TRBV12-3 or TRBV12-4; D call uncertain. The CDR3 is 13 amino acids. Trimming cost V 4 bases and J 3 bases, with 10 bases left between them. This chain's CDR3 is CASSSSVSYEQYF. The CDR3, as DNA: TGTGCCAGCAGTTCCTCTGTGAGCTACGAGCAGTACTTC.

J is TRBJ1-6 and V is TRBV4-1; TRBD1 is a possible D gene (5 bases). CDR1 is MGHRA and CDR2 is YSYEKL in the germline V gene. V was clipped by 6 bases and J by 8 bases, with 17 bases between them. This CDR3 is built from 15 residues. The CDR3 spells CASRRRKGRDSPLHF. CDR3 nucleotide sequence: TGCGCCAGCAGACGTCGTAAGGGCAGGGATTCACCCCTCCACTTT.

This rearrangement joins TRBV28 to TRBJ2-7; 9 positions match TRBD1. V lost 6 bases and J lost 7; bases outside the gene matches: 7. The CDR3 consists of 13 residues. Per the germline V gene, CDR1 is MDHEN and CDR2 is SYDVKM. CDR3 sequence: CASRGTGTGEQYF. The CDR3, as DNA: TGTGCCAGCAGGGGGACAGGGACAGGTGAGCAGTACTTC.

CDR3 bases: TGTGCCAGCAGTGATTTGATCCTCGGAACTAATGAAAAACTGTTTTTT. Translation gives CASSDLILGTNEKLFF. The chain employs TRBV2 and TRBJ1-4; no reliable D call. Germline values: CDR1 SNHLY, CDR2 FYNNEI. The V gene lost 3 bases and the J gene lost 1 base, with 12 bases spanning the gap. The CDR3 is 16 amino acids.

The rearrangement joins TRBV7-2 to TRBJ1-2; TRBD1 matches 8 bases. The trim removed 5 bases at V and 4 bases at J, leaving 9 bases unmatched. The CDR3 consists of 15 residues. The V gene's germline CDR1 is SGHTA and CDR2 FQGNSA. For the CDR3, the DNA is TGTGCCAGCAGCGCTGGACAGGGTGCGAGCTATGGCTACACCTTC. This codes for CASSAGQGASYGYTF.

The rearrangement links TRBV11-3 to TRBJ2-1; 12 bases align to TRBD2. The V and J ends lost 5 bases and 5 bases, in that order; junction bases with no gene match: 7. Germline loops: CDR1 SGHNT, CDR2 YENEEA. The CDR3 loop spans 16 amino acids. The CDR3 reads CASSHWPSGGDNEQFF. CDR3 sequence (DNA): TGTGCCAGCAGCCATTGGCCTAGCGGGGGGGACAATGAGCAGTTCTTC. The full variable domain, rest sourced from reference TRBV11-3 and TRBJ2-1, is EAGVVQSPRYKIIEKKQPVAFWCNPISGHNTLYWYLQNLGQGPELLIRYENEEAVDDSQLPKDRFSAERLKGVDSTLKIQPAELGDSAVYLCASSHWPSGGDNEQFFGPGTRLTVL.

The gene calls are TRBV7-9 and TRBJ2-3, with D tentatively TRBD2 (6 bases). Germline CDR1 is SEHNR and CDR2 is FQNEAQ (reference sequence). CDR3 length: 15 residues. Trimming took off 5 bases at V and 0 bases at J, with 12 bases between the two ends. The CDR3 region is CASSARGTSTDTQYF. The CDR3, as DNA: TGTGCCAGCAGCGCGCGGGGAACTAGCACAGATACGCAGTATTTT.

The CDR3 sequence is CASSLYQGIYGYTF. The CDR3 DNA sequence: TGTGCCAGCAGTTTATATCAGGGAATCTATGGCTACACCTTC. This chain joins TRBV27 and TRBJ1-2; D perhaps matches TRBD1 (5 bases). V lost 1 base and J 4 bases, leaving 10 bases between the germline ends. Germline V CDR1 and CDR2: MNHEY, SMNVEV (reference sequence). The CDR3 contains 14 residues.

The V and J genes are TRBV20-1 and TRBJ1-1, with D unclear. V shed 6 bases and J shed 6 bases, with 8 bases lying between them. This CDR3 region has 10 residues. CDR1 and CDR2 from the germline V gene are DFQATT and SNEGSKA (reference sequence). The DNA of the CDR3 is TGCAGTGCCCCCGAGGCTGAAGCTTTCTTT. This encodes CSAPEAEAFF.

The rearrangement uses TRBV4-3 and TRBJ2-1, with 9 bases lining up with TRBD2. The V and J ends lost 4 bases and 6 bases, in that order; junction bases with no gene match: 13. The V gene's germline CDR1 is LGHNA and CDR2 YSLEER. The CDR3 has 17 residues. The CDR3 sequence is CASSLLTTGGGVNEQFF. For the CDR3, the DNA is TGCGCCAGCAGCCTCCTAACGACGGGCGGGGGGGTCAATGAGCAGTTCTTC.

The V call is TRBV7-8, the J call TRBJ1-2, with D uncertain. CDR1 SGHVS and CDR2 FQNEAQ come from the germline V gene. The CDR3 runs 14 residues. Trimming took off 0 bases at V and 4 bases at J, with 9 bases between the two ends. CDR3 in DNA: TGTGCCAGCAGCTTAGCTTCAGAATCCTATGGCTACACCTTC. Protein: CASSLASESYGYTF.

This chain joins TRBV30 and TRBJ1-6; possible D gene TRBD1, 6 bases. The V and J ends lost 8 bases and 7 bases respectively, with 24 bases between them. CDR3 length: 16 amino acids. Germline CDR1 and CDR2: GTSNPN and SVGIG (reference sequence). In DNA, the CDR3 is TGTGCCGCGAAATATGGCACGTGGACAGAGAATTCACCCCTCCACTTT. Its protein is CAAKYGTWTENSPLHF.

In DNA, the CDR3 is TGTGCCAGCAACACCGTTTTGAACACTGAAGCTTTCTTT. Translated, it gives CASNTVLNTEAFF. The rearrangement uses TRBV2 and TRBJ1-1; D not certain. Per germline, CDR1 SNHLY and CDR2 FYNNEI. The CDR3 has 13 amino acids. V was clipped by 7 bases and J by 0 bases, with 9 bases between them.

This chain links TRBV19 with TRBJ1-1; the match to TRBD1 covers 10 bases. The CDR3 runs to 16 residues. Germline trimming cut 4 bases from V and 4 bases from J; bases unmatched to any gene: 9. The germline gives CDR1 LNHDA, CDR2 SQIVND (reference sequence). CDR3 sequence (DNA): TGTGCCAGTAGTAACCGGGACAGGGGATGGACCACTGAAGCTTTCTTT. Translation gives CASSNRDRGWTTEAFF.

The chain carries TRBV15 and TRBJ2-7; 7 bases fit TRBD1. The junction had 12 bases not matched to a gene; V was cut back by 5 bases and J by 2 bases. From germline, CDR1 is LNHNV and CDR2 YYDKDF (reference sequence). The CDR3 runs 16 residues. The CDR3 bases are TGTGCCACCAGCTCCGTAACAGGGGTCCTTCCCTACGAGCAGTACTTC. Protein product: CATSSVTGVLPYEQYF.

This chain uses TRBV5-1 with TRBJ1-5; D is perhaps TRBD1 (6 bases). Per germline, CDR1 SGHRS and CDR2 YFSETQ. Trimming cost V 3 bases and J 2 bases, with 18 bases left between them. CDR3 length equals 17 residues. CDR3 bases: TGCGCCAGCAGCTCCCGCCCACAGGGTTTGGGCAATCAGCCCCAGCATTTT. It is translated as CASSSRPQGLGNQPQHF.

The chain links TRBV11-1 to TRBJ2-7; 9 bases line up with TRBD1. Per germline, CDR1 SGHAT and CDR2 FQDESV (reference sequence). The CDR3 loop spans 16 amino acids. The trim removed 0 bases at V and 5 bases at J, leaving 8 bases unmatched. CDR3 in DNA: TGTGCCAGCAGCTTAGCCGGGACAGGGCGAACAGACGAGCAGTACTTC. This gives the protein CASSLAGTGRTDEQYF. The full variable domain, with the rest looked up from reference TRBV11-1 and TRBJ2-7, is EAEVAQSPRYKITEKSQAVAFWCDPISGHATLYWYRQILGQGPELLVQFQDESVVDDSQLPKDRFSAERLKGVDSTLKIQPAELGDSAMYLCASSLAGTGRTDEQYFGPGTRLTVT.

The chain joins TRBV3-1 (or the pseudogene TRBV3-2) to TRBJ2-5; D might be TRBD2 (6 bases). V dropped 5 bases and J dropped 1 base, with 11 bases sitting between them. This CDR3 comprises 14 residues. Germline-derived CDR1 and CDR2 are LGHDT and YNNKEL (reference sequence). CDR3 in DNA: TGTGCCAGCAGCACCCGGGGACTCCAAGAGACCCAGTACTTC. Translating gives CASSTRGLQETQYF.

The rearrangement links TRBV4-1 to TRBJ2-5; perhaps TRBD2 as D (5 bases). Trimming cost V 7 bases and J 1 base, with 16 bases left between them. Per the germline V gene, CDR1 is MGHRA and CDR2 is YSYEKL. The CDR3 runs to 15 residues. This CDR3 reads CASKVEGPGQETQYF. CDR3 bases: TGCGCCAGCAAGGTCGAGGGCCCAGGCCAAGAGACCCAGTACTTC.

The rearrangement joins TRBV3-1 (or the pseudogene TRBV3-2) to TRBJ1-3; 9 bases are shared with TRBD1. The CDR3 extends over 17 amino acids. The germline CDR1 and CDR2 sequences are LGHDT and YNNKEL (reference sequence). V was pared by 4 bases and J by 0 bases, with 7 bases of the junction left unmatched. The CDR3 here is CASSPLQGAPSGNTIYF. The CDR3 nucleotides are TGTGCCAGCAGCCCATTACAGGGGGCCCCCTCTGGAAACACCATATATTTT.